This TCR beta chain was identified in a study of naive and memory T cell subsets. Regarding the study as a whole: TCRs were reportedly recovered from both biopsy types, mostly tuberculin test sites. This RNA-based method may be sensitive to activation-related transcript changes.

Treatment given: skin biopsy from PPD injection site in Mantoux-positive individual. A UMI-containing oligonucleotide was joined by 3' ligation to the TCR cDNA template. Individuals with a positive Mantoux test gave biopsies from PPD-injected skin. Deletions cut 4 bases from V and 5 bases from J, with 11 bases between. CDR1 and CDR2 (germline): SQVTM, ANQGSEA. The CDR3 length is 12 residues. Four PCR rounds used nested alpha and beta constant region primers plus the SP2 primer. For blood and skin samples, reverse transcription used TCR alpha and beta constant primers. TCRdb processed the UMI-ligation and nested PCR reads anew with MiXCR; each CDR3 protein has one entry. The sample includes 37,000 or so distinct CDR3 sequences, 9.5% to 12% of them seen just once. The table lists this clonotype with many counts. The antigen remains unidentified.

The sample here was skin, taken from a tuberculin skin test site. The V call is TRBV29-1, the J call TRBJ1-2; TRBD1 is a possible D gene (6 bases). This clonotype was sampled from an adult in good health. The CDR3 reads CSVGGGPYGYTF. The CDR3, as DNA: TGCAGCGTTGGGGGGGGGCCTTATGGCTACACCTTC.